Below are 7 T cell receptor beta chains sequenced from a single sample in a study of shared clonotypes between healthy human individuals. The table came from immunoSEQ multiplex PCR; TCRdb's copy has only in-frame clones and leaves some out. This table holds about 2.1 million clones, 90% to 95% found once. Naive CD8 cells, CD45RO-negative and positively selected for CCR7, excluded terminally differentiated effector memory CD45RA+ cells. The source material was naive CD8+ T cells from PBMCs. The receptors come from a man aged 18 to 30 in good health. Some clones in this sample may be carry-over from other donors' samples.

This clone occurred once. The V gene is TRBV6-5, the J gene TRBJ1-1, with D possibly matching TRBD1 (5 bases). The germline CDR1 and CDR2 sequences are MNHEY and SVGAGI. V was shortened by 7 bases and J by 4 bases, with 13 bases between the two germline ends. The CDR3 has 13 amino acids. CDR3 nucleotides: TGTGCCAGCAATTTTAGGGGAGGCACTGAAGCTTTCTTT. Protein product: CASNFRGGTEAFF.

The rearrangement joins TRBV28 to TRBJ2-2, with D possibly matching TRBD2 (5 bases). The CDR3 sequence is 16 residues long. V lost 3 bases to trimming and J lost 8 bases, with 19 bases between them. Germline CDR1 MDHEN, CDR2 SYDVKM. The CDR3 region is CASSLQDYNGRGELFF. CDR3 in DNA: TGTGCCAGCAGTTTGCAGGATTATAATGGGAGAGGGGAGCTGTTTTTT.

The chain uses TRBV27 and TRBJ2-2; D is perhaps TRBD1 (6 bases). Germline CDR1 reads MNHEY; CDR2 reads SMNVEV (reference sequence). V lost 8 bases, J lost 1 base, and 14 bases lay in between. CDR3 length: 15 residues. This CDR3 is CASSILQGNTGELFF. DNA of the CDR3: TGTGCCAGCTCGATATTACAGGGGAACACCGGGGAGCTGTTTTTT.

This sequence joins TRBV5-8 and TRBJ2-2; the D is unclear. This CDR3 is 17 amino acids long. The germline CDR1 and CDR2 sequences are SGHTS and YDEGEE. V shed 0 bases and J shed 0 bases, with 12 bases lying between them. The CDR3 region has the DNA TGTGCCAGCAGCTTGGCCCTGGCGCGATCGAACACCGGGGAGCTGTTTTTT. It translates to CASSLALARSNTGELFF.

This sequence joins TRBV11-1 and TRBJ1-1, with D perhaps TRBD1 (5 bases). The CDR3 sequence is 14 residues long. V was cut by 7 bases and J by 5 bases, with 17 bases left in between. The germline CDR1 and CDR2 sequences are SGHAT and FQDESV (reference sequence). CDR3 DNA sequence: TGTGCCAGCAACACCTTGGCGGGACGAACTGAAGCTTTCTTT. Residues: CASNTLAGRTEAFF.

The chain combines TRBV4-3 with TRBJ2-1, with 9 bases that match TRBD2. The CDR3 contains 16 residues. V gave up 5 bases and J gave up 2 bases; unmatched junction bases: 7. CDR1 is LGHNA, CDR2 YSLEER, per germline. CDR3 bases: TGCGCCAGCAGCGGGACTAGCAGCCCCACCTACAATGAGCAGTTCTTC. As protein: CASSGTSSPTYNEQFF.

The chain recombines TRBV9 with TRBJ1-1; the D gene is possibly TRBD1 (5 bases). Germline assignment: CDR1 SGDLS and CDR2 YYNGEE. V shed 0 bases and J shed 5 bases, with 11 bases lying between them. CDR3 length: 14 residues. The CDR3 region is CASSVEGEGTEAFF. CDR3 DNA: TGTGCCAGCAGCGTAGAAGGGGAGGGGACTGAAGCTTTCTTT.